The 4 T cell receptor beta chains in this list originate from one sample, sequenced in a study of blood T cell repertoires in COVID-19. Assay used: immunoSEQ multiplex PCR; TCRdb lists only in-frame clones, some missing. The table includes 150,000 to 200,000 clones, approximately 83% detected once. Source material: PBMCs or T cells enriched from blood (not recorded which). These receptors came from a man between 65 and 79 years old who had been exposed to COVID-19.

The chain is built from TRBV7-8 and TRBJ1-6, with TRBD1 matching 7 bases. CDR3 size: 17 residues. Germline trimming cut 5 bases from V and 4 bases from J; bases unmatched to any gene: 11. Germline-derived CDR1 and CDR2 are SGHVS and FQNEAQ. CDR3 amino acids: CASSHATGSRYNSPLHF. CDR3 nucleotides: TGTGCCAGCAGCCACGCGACAGGGAGCCGATATAATTCACCCCTCCACTTT.

The chain links TRBV10-3 to TRBJ2-3, with TRBD1 matching 8 bases. Germline CDR1 reads ENHRY; CDR2 reads SYGVKD. The junction had 7 bases not matched to a gene; V was cut back by 4 bases and J by 4 bases. This CDR3 spans 15 amino acids. CDR3 sequence (DNA): TGTGCCATCAGTGCCTCGACAGGGGTCCCAGATACGCAGTATTTT. Its translation is CAISASTGVPDTQYF.

The gene calls are TRBV9 and TRBJ1-2, with D perhaps TRBD1 (5 bases). V was pared by 7 bases and J by 4 bases, with 14 bases between. The CDR3 is 13 amino acids. Looked up from germline, CDR1 is SGDLS and CDR2 is YYNGEE. The CDR3 reads CASARDLGYGYTF. The CDR3 nucleotides read TGTGCCAGCGCCAGGGATCTAGGCTATGGCTACACCTTC.

The chain uses TRBV9 and TRBJ2-7, with D tentatively TRBD1 (5 bases). This CDR3 is built from 13 residues. V was pared by 0 bases and J by 7 bases, with 11 bases between. From germline, CDR1 is SGDLS and CDR2 YYNGEE. CDR3 protein: CASSVGGRGEQYF. CDR3 sequence (DNA): TGTGCCAGCAGCGTAGGGGGCCGTGGTGAGCAGTACTTC.